The following is a T cell receptor beta chain sequence with its context. The antigen remains undetermined. TCR beta VDJ and CDR3 profiles were obtained from a genomic DNA template. TCRdb redid the calling of the reads with MiXCR, one entry per CDR3 protein. The sample contains some 280,000 distinct CDR3 sequences, 45% to 70% of which appear only once. This CDR3 is 12 amino acids long. Trimming removed 4 bases at V and 8 bases at J, with 9 bases between. Germline assignment: CDR1 SNHLY and CDR2 FYNNEI. The data originate from a study of CD8+CD57+ T cells in acquired aplastic anemia. The overall study: CD4+ and CD8+ cells, once sorted, gave DNA averaging about 3 ug. Whole-study findings and limits: Patients and controls turned out to have 25 to 30 CD8+ CDR3 sequences in common.

The specimen sequenced was sorted CD4+, CD8+, or CD8+CD57+ T cells (not recorded which) from PBMCs. The source of this sequence is a human donor with severe aplastic anemia or a healthy control (not recorded which). J is TRBJ2-1 and V is TRBV2; D ambiguous. The CDR3 DNA reads TGTGCCAGCAGTGCTAGTATCGATGAGCAGTTCTTC. Amino acid sequence: CASSASIDEQFF.